Sequencing of this TCR beta chain was carried out in a study of T cell responses to AZD1222 COVID-19 vaccine. Points from the study as a whole: No day 14 peak samples; only post-peak repertoires were characterized. Baseline seropositivity occurred in only a handful of AZD1222 recipients. Two AZD1222 doses significantly raised spike-specific TCR breadth and depth over controls. A mostly white British donor set with more females was recruited, and clonal diversity was possibly underestimated.

Measured with immunoSEQ multiplex PCR; TCRdb has only the in-frame clones, and not every one. The data hold 150,000 to 200,000 clones, with around 92% observed a single time. As for this clone: Its antigen remains unidentified.

J gave up 6 bases and V 4 bases, and 3 bases lay outside the gene matches. Germline V lookup: CDR1 ENHRY, CDR2 SYGVKD. The CDR3 is made up of 13 amino acids. Sequenced material: peripheral blood, taken on day 0 of AZD1222 vaccination. This TCR came from an adult in good health. J is TRBJ1-2 and V is TRBV10-3; 9 bases fit TRBD1. The CDR3 is CAISARTGDGYTF. CDR3 in DNA: TGTGCCATCAGTGCGCGGACAGGGGATGGCTACACCTTC.